This TCR beta chain appears in the sequencing data of a study of blood T cell repertoires in COVID-19. The protocol was immunoSEQ multiplex PCR, while the TCRdb copy is restricted to in-frame clones and leaves out a portion. Here the sample spans hundreds of thousands of clones, 85% to 90% being singletons. Germline assignment: CDR1 SGDLS and CDR2 YYNGEE. This CDR3 region has 14 residues. Trimming took off 3 bases at V and 3 bases at J, with 10 bases between the two ends. The receptor comes from a man aged 80 or over with acute or convalescent COVID-19. Sequencing was performed on peripheral blood. This rearrangement joins TRBV9 to TRBJ2-1, with TRBD1 as a possible D gene (6 bases). DNA for the CDR3: TGTGCCAGCAGCGACAGGGTGGTCTACAATGAGCAGTTCTTC. Encoded protein: CASSDRVVYNEQFF. The full variable domain, completed using reference TRBV9 and TRBJ2-1, is DSGVTQTPKHLITATGQRVTLRCSPRSGDLSVYWYQQSLDQGLQFLIQYYNGEERAKGNILERFSAQQFPDLHSELNLSSLELGDSALYFCASSDRVVYNEQFFGPGTRLTVL.